This TCR beta chain comes out of a study of T cell responses to AZD1222 COVID-19 vaccine. V was shortened by 2 bases and J by 5 bases, with 9 bases between the two germline ends. From germline, CDR1 is MNHEY and CDR2 SVGAGI. The CDR3 consists of 13 residues. General study points: Spike-spanning, vaccine-associated CD4 TCRs were dominant at 160-218 and 743-854.

Here immunoSEQ multiplex PCR was the method, and the copy in TCRdb shows in-frame clones only, minus some. The table includes 100,000 to 150,000 clones, around 90% detected once. Points on this clone: Antigen: not known.

Sequencing used peripheral blood, obtained 28 days after the second AZD1222 dose. V gene TRBV6-5 combines with J gene TRBJ1-1; tentative D call: TRBD1 (6 bases). The clonotype was recovered from an adult who received the AZD1222 COVID-19 vaccine. The CDR3 reads CASSYGGQTEAFF. For the CDR3, the DNA is TGTGCCAGCAGTTACGGGGGGCAGACTGAAGCTTTCTTT.